This T cell receptor (beta chain) is drawn from a study of PD-1 blockade in classical Hodgkin lymphoma. Regarding the study as a whole: Among the patients, those starting nivolumab under 1 year after ASCT were excluded.

Patients all relapsed after autologous stem cell transplantation, and there was variation in brentuximab vedotin exposure. The repertoire was sequenced with immunoSEQ multiplex PCR; TCRdb's copy has only in-frame clones and lacks some. The sample carries under 30,000 clones, around 80% recorded once. About this clone itself: What it binds is not known.

The CDR3 extends over 17 amino acids. Germline CDR1 reads SGHNT; CDR2 reads YYREEE (reference sequence). V lost 4 bases to trimming and J lost 3 bases; unmatched junction nucleotides: 12. Sample: peripheral blood mononuclear cells (PBMCs), taken before the second cycle of nivolumab. J is TRBJ2-1 and V is TRBV5-4, with 8 bases fitting TRBD2. The sequence was obtained from a human donor with classical Hodgkin lymphoma. As DNA, the CDR3 is TGTGCCAGCAGCCTCCGCGGAGCGGGGGATTTCTACAATGAGCAGTTCTTC. Translated: CASSLRGAGDFYNEQFF.